The T cell receptor (beta chain) described here comes from a study of CD8 T cells in ankylosing spondylitis. Study findings and constraints: Those disease-linked clones were CD8+; they were also relatively rare in peripheral blood. Significant enrichment of disease-linked clones was reportedly seen in matched ankylosing spondylitis synovial fluid. The study identified a TCR beta motif of several highly homologous variants that appeared characteristic of ankylosing spondylitis blood. Earlier studies detected some motif variants in reactive arthritis synovial fluid and blood.

V lost 3 bases to trimming and J lost 4 bases; unmatched junction nucleotides: 4. This CDR3 region has 16 residues. CDR1 is LGHNA, CDR2 YNFKEQ, per germline. This clonotype was recorded a few times. The target antigen is unknown. Scientists made TCR beta libraries using quantitative 5'-RACE with molecular barcodes. TCRdb itself ran the 5' RACE reads through MiXCR, one entry per CDR3 protein. The sample shows roughly 700,000 distinct CDR3 sequences, 19% of them seen only once. The sample taken for sequencing was blood, either unsorted or a sorted T cell fraction (not recorded which). The genes are TRBV4-2 and TRBJ2-3; 13 bases line up with TRBD2. The clonotype was recovered from a male donor with ankylosing spondylitis. The CDR3 DNA reads as TGTGCCAGCAGCCACGGGACTAGCGGGATCCCAGATACGCAGTATTTT. Encoded protein: CASSHGTSGIPDTQYF.